One sample yielded the 27 T cell receptor beta chains listed below, sequenced in a study of blood T cell repertoires in COVID-19. The protocol was immunoSEQ multiplex PCR, while the TCRdb copy is restricted to in-frame clones and leaves out a portion. The profile shows 200,000 to 250,000 clones, about 89% of them singletons. The source material was peripheral blood. The origin of the receptors is a woman aged 40-49 years with acute or convalescent COVID-19.

The chain links TRBV7-2 to TRBJ2-1, with D hard to call. Germline assignment: CDR1 SGHTA and CDR2 FQGNSA. V gave up 5 bases and J gave up 10 bases, with 12 bases separating them. This CDR3 has 12 amino acids. The CDR3 nucleotides read TGTGCCAGCAGCCCGTCGGGTTTGGAGCAGTTCTTC. Protein product: CASSPSGLEQFF.

This sequence joins TRBV3-1 (or the pseudogene TRBV3-2) and TRBJ2-2, with a weak D call TRBD2 (5 bases). The CDR3 has 15 amino acids. CDR1 and CDR2 from the germline V gene are LGHDT and YNNKEL (reference sequence). V was clipped by 7 bases and J by 4 bases, with 16 bases between them. The DNA for the CDR3 is TGTGCCAGCAAGACTACACCCGGCTTCACCGGGGAGCTGTTTTTT. It yields the protein CASKTTPGFTGELFF.

V usage is TRBV19 and J usage is TRBJ1-1, with D possibly being TRBD1 (6 bases). Trimming cost V 10 bases and J 4 bases, with 19 bases left between them. This CDR3 spans 14 amino acids. The germline CDR1 and CDR2 sequences are LNHDA and SQIVND (reference sequence). The CDR3 reads CATQPQGKPTEAFF. The CDR3 DNA is TGTGCCACCCAACCCCAGGGGAAGCCCACTGAAGCTTTCTTT.

The chain employs TRBV6-6 and TRBJ2-1; weak D call: TRBD2 (6 bases). CDR1 and CDR2 (germline): MNHNY, SVGAGI (reference sequence). The V gene lost 6 bases and the J gene lost 7 bases, with 13 bases spanning the gap. CDR3 length: 13 amino acids. The CDR3 region is CASRELARNEQFF. The CDR3, as DNA: TGTGCCAGCAGGGAACTAGCACGGAATGAGCAGTTCTTC.

This clone was detected a few times. The chain recombines TRBV2 with TRBJ2-2; D gene ambiguous. Trimming took off 0 bases at V and 6 bases at J, with 17 bases between the two ends. CDR1 is SNHLY, CDR2 FYNNEI, per germline. The CDR3 contains 17 residues. This chain's CDR3 is CASSEALQDITSGELFF. CDR3 bases: TGTGCCAGCAGTGAAGCGCTTCAAGACATTACGTCCGGGGAGCTGTTTTTT.

This clone was seen only a few times. This chain connects TRBV4-1 to TRBJ2-2; tentatively, D is TRBD2 (6 bases). Per the germline V gene, CDR1 is MGHRA and CDR2 is YSYEKL. The V gene lost 0 bases and the J gene lost 7 bases, with 15 bases spanning the gap. This CDR3 spans 16 amino acids. This CDR3 reads CASSQERLASIGELFF. As DNA, the CDR3 is TGCGCCAGCAGCCAAGAAAGGCTAGCGAGTATCGGGGAGCTGTTTTTT.

The chain carries TRBV19 and TRBJ1-6, with 7 bases that match TRBD1. Germline V gene lookup returns CDR1 LNHDA and CDR2 SQIVND (reference sequence). This CDR3 spans 14 amino acids. Germline trimming cut 4 bases from V and 6 bases from J; bases unmatched to any gene: 3. In DNA, the CDR3 is TGTGCCAGTAGTACAGGGGGGATTAATTCACCCCTCCACTTT. Its protein is CASSTGGINSPLHF.

The chain recombines TRBV6-5 with TRBJ1-1, with D maybe TRBD1 (6 bases). The CDR3 has 14 amino acids. The germline V and J ends were trimmed by 2 bases and 7 bases, with 14 bases remaining between them. Germline assignment: CDR1 MNHEY and CDR2 SVGAGI. This CDR3 reads CASSYQGSVDEAFF. In nucleotides, the CDR3 is TGTGCCAGCAGTTACCAGGGGAGCGTAGATGAAGCTTTCTTT.

The V gene is TRBV13, the J gene TRBJ2-5; TRBD1 matches at 10 bases. The CDR3 has 14 amino acids. Germline V gives CDR1 PRHDT, CDR2 FYEKMQ (reference sequence). V was clipped by 5 bases and J by 5 bases; unmatched bases: 5. The CDR3 sequence is CASSPGTGAETQYF. For the CDR3, the DNA is TGTGCCAGCAGCCCCGGGACAGGGGCGGAGACCCAGTACTTC.

The DNA of the CDR3 is TGTGCCAGCAGCTTAGCGAGTACAGGGGGGGACTCGAATCAGCCCCAGCATTTT. This codes for CASSLASTGGDSNQPQHF. V and J are TRBV7-9 and TRBJ1-5; 8 bases are shared with TRBD1. The V segment lost 0 bases and the J segment 4 bases; nucleotides outside the gene matches: 11. The CDR3 totals 18 residues. CDR1 SEHNR and CDR2 FQNEAQ come from the germline V gene (reference sequence).

The chain couples TRBV3-1 (or the pseudogene TRBV3-2) to TRBJ1-1; D is unresolved. Trimming removed 1 base from V and 0 bases from J, with 6 bases in between. This CDR3 region has 14 residues. Germline loops: CDR1 LGHDT, CDR2 YNNKEL (reference sequence). CDR3 coding DNA: TGTGCCAGCAGCCAAGGCGTGATGAACACTGAAGCTTTCTTT. As protein: CASSQGVMNTEAFF.

J is TRBJ1-5 and V is TRBV7-9; unclear D gene. Trimming cost V 4 bases and J 0 bases, with 19 bases left between them. This CDR3 has 18 residues. The germline CDR1 and CDR2 sequences are SEHNR and FQNEAQ (reference sequence). The CDR3 spells CASSSSFEKRDSNQPQHF. The CDR3, as DNA: TGTGCCAGCAGCTCTTCCTTTGAAAAGAGGGATAGCAATCAGCCCCAGCATTTT. The complete variable domain, with remaining parts taken from reference TRBV7-9 and TRBJ1-5, reads DTGVSQNPRHKITKRGQNVTFRCDPISEHNRLYWYRQTLGQGPEFLTYFQNEAQLEKSRLLSDRFSAERPKGSFSTLEIQRTEQGDSAMYLCASSSSFEKRDSNQPQHFGDGTRLSIL.

The J gene is TRBJ2-5, the V gene TRBV5-5; D perhaps matches TRBD2 (5 bases). Germline V gene sequence: CDR1 SGHKS, CDR2 YYEKEE (reference sequence). Trimming stripped 3 bases from V and 5 bases from J, with 17 bases between. This CDR3 comprises 15 residues. CDR3 nucleotides: TGTGCCAGCAGCTCCCAGGTGGGTCCGGGGGAGACCCAGTACTTC. Translation gives CASSSQVGPGETQYF.

The chain carries TRBV5-1 and TRBJ1-2, with D tentatively TRBD1 (5 bases). Trimming removed 7 bases from V and 5 bases from J, with 18 bases in between. The germline V gene encodes CDR1 SGHRS and CDR2 YFSETQ. The CDR3 extends over 14 amino acids. The CDR3: CASGAGNSYYGYTF. CDR3 nucleotides: TGCGCCAGCGGTGCAGGGAACTCCTATTATGGCTACACCTTC.

The CDR3 reads CASSAGTGEETQYF. The CDR3 bases are TGTGCCAGCAGCGCGGGAACAGGGGAAGAGACCCAGTACTTC. The chain employs TRBV5-6 and TRBJ2-5; D possibly corresponds to TRBD1 (7 bases). Germline CDR1 and CDR2: SGHDT and YYEEEE. This CDR3 contains 14 residues. V gave up 4 bases and J gave up 3 bases, with 13 bases separating them.

This rearrangement joins TRBV9 to TRBJ1-4, with 9 bases that match TRBD1. Unmatched junction bases numbered 5, after V lost 4 bases and J lost 4 bases. The CDR3 loop spans 15 amino acids. The V gene's germline CDR1 is SGDLS and CDR2 YYNGEE. CDR3 bases: TGTGCCAGCAGCCCCCGACAGGGGGTTAATGAAAAACTGTTTTTT. This codes for CASSPRQGVNEKLFF.

V gene TRBV5-1 combines with J gene TRBJ2-1; a possible D gene is TRBD2 (7 bases). CDR3 length: 15 amino acids. Per the germline V gene, CDR1 is SGHRS and CDR2 is YFSETQ. Trimming stripped 0 bases from V and 7 bases from J, with 14 bases between. CDR3 sequence reads: CASSLEWGGRNEQFF. The DNA for the CDR3 is TGCGCCAGCAGCTTGGAATGGGGGGGCCGGAATGAGCAGTTCTTC.

The chain combines TRBV4-1 with TRBJ1-2, with D hard to call. CDR1 is MGHRA, CDR2 YSYEKL, per germline. The V end lost 4 bases, the J end lost 4 bases, and 16 bases lay between the germline ends. This CDR3 is 15 amino acids long. The CDR3 region has the DNA TGCGCCAGCAGCCCTCCCAGTACGACGGGCTATGGCTACACCTTC. Residues: CASSPPSTTGYGYTF.

The gene calls are TRBV7-9 and TRBJ1-3; D is undetermined. The CDR3 is 15 residues long. The germline V and J ends were trimmed by 4 bases and 4 bases, with 14 bases remaining between them. Germline lookup yields CDR1 SEHNR and CDR2 FQNEAQ (reference sequence). The CDR3 coding sequence is TGTGCCAGCAGCTCCTCTCTACCACCCGGAAACACCATATATTTT. It codes for CASSSSLPPGNTIYF.

The chain has TRBV10-3 and TRBJ1-2, with no clear D. Germline assignment: CDR1 ENHRY and CDR2 SYGVKD. The V gene lost 7 bases and the J gene lost 2 bases, with 11 bases spanning the gap. The CDR3 covers 13 residues. CDR3 loop: CAITGVTNYGYTF. The CDR3 nucleotides are TGTGCCATCACCGGGGTCACCAACTATGGCTACACCTTC.

The DNA for the CDR3 is TGTGCCAGCGGCCGGGGTGTTACCGGGGAGCTGTTTTTT. Translating gives CASGRGVTGELFF. V gene TRBV7-3 combines with J gene TRBJ2-2, with a weak D call TRBD2 (5 bases). The ends were cut back, 8 bases at V and 5 bases at J, with 12 bases in the middle. This CDR3 spans 13 amino acids. CDR1 and CDR2 (germline): SGHTA, FQGTGA.

This clone has only a few counts. The genes are TRBV2 and TRBJ1-2; D is unclear. This CDR3 is built from 13 residues. Germline CDR1 is SNHLY and CDR2 is FYNNEI. Trimming pared 8 bases from V and 5 bases from J, leaving 15 bases between. For the CDR3, the DNA is TGTGCCAGCTGGACCCCTCGGGGATATGGCTACACCTTC. As protein: CASWTPRGYGYTF.

The rearrangement joins TRBV6-5 to TRBJ1-1; perhaps TRBD1 as D (5 bases). Trimming removed 0 bases from V and 3 bases from J, with 14 bases in between. This CDR3 has 16 residues. CDR1 MNHEY and CDR2 SVGAGI come from the germline V gene. This CDR3 reads CASSYSLQASDTEAFF. CDR3 bases: TGTGCCAGCAGTTACTCGCTACAGGCCTCAGACACTGAAGCTTTCTTT.

V usage is TRBV30 and J usage is TRBJ2-5, with D possibly matching TRBD1 (5 bases). Trimming removed 0 bases at V and 4 bases at J, with 12 bases between. This CDR3 region has 14 residues. Germline loops: CDR1 GTSNPN, CDR2 SVGIG (reference sequence). The CDR3 sequence is CAWSVRFRGETQYF. Written as DNA, the CDR3 is TGTGCCTGGAGTGTACGTTTTAGGGGAGAGACCCAGTACTTC.

The gene calls are TRBV18 and TRBJ2-1, with TRBD1 identical over 9 bases. CDR1 KGHSH and CDR2 LQKENI come from the germline V gene. This CDR3 is built from 15 residues. V gave up 0 bases and J gave up 3 bases; unmatched junction bases: 0. The DNA of the CDR3 is TGTGCCAGCTCACCACCGGGACAGGGCTACAATGAGCAGTTCTTC. Translated: CASSPPGQGYNEQFF.

This clone was counted once. The chain joins TRBV2 to TRBJ1-5; 7 bases line up with TRBD1. Germline V gene lookup returns CDR1 SNHLY and CDR2 FYNNEI. The V segment lost 3 bases and the J segment 7 bases; nucleotides outside the gene matches: 6. The CDR3 contains 14 residues. The CDR3 spells CASSDEGAMQPQHF. CDR3 DNA: TGTGCCAGCAGTGACGAGGGGGCAATGCAGCCCCAGCATTTT.

The chain carries TRBV6-1 and TRBJ1-6; D gene uncertain. This CDR3 is built from 15 residues. V shed 2 bases and J shed 5 bases, with 10 bases lying between them. CDR1 and CDR2 from the germline V gene are MNHNS and SASEGT. CDR3 region: CASSELLVDNSPLHF. CDR3 in DNA: TGTGCCAGCAGTGAACTGTTAGTAGATAATTCACCCCTCCACTTT.